This T cell receptor beta chain originates from a study of T cell changes during pregnancy in multiple sclerosis. The CDR3 runs to 15 residues. In germline, CDR1 is SGHNT, CDR2 YENEEA. V dropped 0 bases and J dropped 4; count of bases not matched to a gene: 2. Sequencing was performed with immunoSEQ multiplex PCR; in TCRdb, only in-frame clones are kept and a portion is missing. The table shows 58,000 or so clones, with 70% to 90% occurring only once. The TCR sequence derives from a female donor with multiple sclerosis, enrolled in a pregnancy study. The material was CD4+ T cells from peripheral blood mononuclear cells, obtained in the third trimester of pregnancy. The V call is TRBV11-3, the J call TRBJ2-1, with TRBD2 identical over 8 bases. The CDR3 DNA is TGTGCCAGCAGCTTAGATACGGGGGGGTACAATGAGCAGTTCTTC. Its translation: CASSLDTGGYNEQFF. The full variable domain, in which reference TRBV11-3 and TRBJ2-1 provide the parts outside the CDR3, is EAGVVQSPRYKIIEKKQPVAFWCNPISGHNTLYWYLQNLGQGPELLIRYENEEAVDDSQLPKDRFSAERLKGVDSTLKIQPAELGDSAVYLCASSLDTGGYNEQFFGPGTRLTVL.